Shown below are 10 T cell receptor beta chains from a single sample sequenced in a study of regulatory T cells in long-lasting Graves disease. iRepertoire HTBI primers and Arm-PCR of CDR3 regions built TCR beta libraries. Using its own MiXCR run on the multiplex PCR reads, TCRdb lists one record per CDR3 protein. Of hundreds of thousands of distinct CDR3 sequences listed, around 16% are singletons. The time point was: newly diagnosed GD, antithyroid drugs for less than 3 months. The authors made the TCR library using RNA they extracted from PBMCs. Specimen: peripheral blood mononuclear cells (PBMCs), collected at new diagnosis, from a patient treated with antithyroid drugs. The receptors originated from a female donor with Graves disease.

This clonotype was seen at least ten times. This chain links TRBV11-2 with TRBJ2-7; 8 bases line up with TRBD1. The V gene's germline CDR1 is SGHAT and CDR2 FQNNGV. The ends lost 5 bases at V and 6 bases at J; junction bases unmatched: 3. This CDR3 contains 12 residues. This chain's CDR3 is CASSGQGAEQYF. The CDR3 nucleotides are TGTGCCAGCAGCGGACAGGGTGCCGAGCAGTACTTC.

This clonotype came up many times. The gene calls are TRBV13 and TRBJ2-5; TRBD2 is a possible D gene (5 bases). CDR1 is PRHDT and CDR2 is FYEKMQ in the germline V gene (reference sequence). CDR3 length: 14 residues. V lost 7 bases, J lost 2 bases, and 14 bases lay in between. CDR3 protein: CASTRRANQETQYF. CDR3 DNA sequence: TGTGCCAGCACCCGGCGGGCCAATCAAGAGACCCAGTACTTC.

In this sample, this clonotype turned up a few times. The rearrangement links TRBV5-6 to TRBJ1-3; D is unresolved. Trimming shortened V by 0 bases and J by 0 bases, and 7 bases separated the two germline ends. CDR1 and CDR2 (germline): SGHDT, YYEEEE. The CDR3 has 15 amino acids. CDR3 sequence (DNA): TGTGCCAGCAGCTTGGTGCGGCGCTCTGGAAACACCATATATTTT. Amino acids: CASSLVRRSGNTIYF.

J is TRBJ2-1 and V is TRBV9; D gene ambiguous. Germline V gene sequence: CDR1 SGDLS, CDR2 YYNGEE. With 3 bases removed from V and 5 bases from J, the gap between germline ends came to 12 bases. The CDR3 has 14 amino acids. The CDR3 spells CASSGSWENNEQFF. CDR3 coding DNA: TGTGCCAGCAGCGGGAGCTGGGAAAACAATGAGCAGTTCTTC.

This clonotype was recorded at least ten times. V usage is TRBV7-2 and J usage is TRBJ2-7; 8 nucleotides align to TRBD1. Germline CDR1 and CDR2: SGHTA and FQGNSA. The length of the CDR3 is 15 residues. The V and J ends lost 4 bases and 4 bases, in that order; junction bases with no gene match: 9. CDR3: CASSSQGELAYEQYF. The CDR3 DNA is TGTGCCAGCAGCTCACAGGGGGAGTTAGCGTACGAGCAGTACTTC.

This clonotype was counted at least ten times. V and J are TRBV5-5 and TRBJ2-3; perhaps TRBD2 as D (6 bases). Germline V CDR1 and CDR2: SGHKS, YYEKEE (reference sequence). The V and J ends lost 4 bases and 11 bases respectively, with 17 bases between them. This CDR3 comprises 13 residues. The CDR3: CASSTLREEVQYF. The CDR3 nucleotides read TGTGCCAGCAGCACCCTTAGGGAGGAGGTGCAGTATTTT.

This clonotype has just a few counts. The chain employs TRBV5-1 and TRBJ2-1; 11 positions match TRBD2. Germline loops: CDR1 SGHRS, CDR2 YFSETQ. There are 18 residues in the CDR3. J gave up 1 base and V 4 bases, and 10 bases lay outside the gene matches. The CDR3 DNA reads TGCGCCAGCAGCCCAGGACTAGCGGGCAGAATATCCTACAATGAGCAGTTCTTC. Its protein is CASSPGLAGRISYNEQFF.

This clonotype was observed at least ten times. The chain combines TRBV7-2 with TRBJ2-7, with 11 nucleotides matching TRBD2. The V gene's germline CDR1 is SGHTA and CDR2 FQGNSA. This CDR3 contains 16 residues. Germline trimming cut 5 bases from V and 0 bases from J; bases unmatched to any gene: 6. CDR3 bases: TGTGCCAGCAGCGTCACCGGGACTAGCGGCTCCTACGAGCAGTACTTC. It codes for CASSVTGTSGSYEQYF.

In this sample, this clonotype turned up many times. The V gene is TRBV2, the J gene TRBJ2-5, with TRBD2 as a possible D gene (6 bases). The germline V and J ends were trimmed by 6 bases and 0 bases, with 11 bases remaining between them. The germline V gene encodes CDR1 SNHLY and CDR2 FYNNEI. The CDR3 sequence is 14 residues long. This CDR3 is CASSPTGDQETQYF. CDR3 sequence (DNA): TGTGCCAGCAGCCCAACGGGGGACCAAGAGACCCAGTACTTC.

This clonotype was seen more than once but under ten times. A read error may be the cause here, since a much bigger clone is one base away. This rearrangement joins TRBV12-3 or TRBV12-4 to TRBJ2-1, with 9 bases matching TRBD1. This CDR3 contains 13 residues. Written as DNA, the CDR3 is TGTGTCAGCAGTTTACAGGGGGCTGGTGAGCAGTTCTTC. Protein product: CVSSLQGAGEQFF.